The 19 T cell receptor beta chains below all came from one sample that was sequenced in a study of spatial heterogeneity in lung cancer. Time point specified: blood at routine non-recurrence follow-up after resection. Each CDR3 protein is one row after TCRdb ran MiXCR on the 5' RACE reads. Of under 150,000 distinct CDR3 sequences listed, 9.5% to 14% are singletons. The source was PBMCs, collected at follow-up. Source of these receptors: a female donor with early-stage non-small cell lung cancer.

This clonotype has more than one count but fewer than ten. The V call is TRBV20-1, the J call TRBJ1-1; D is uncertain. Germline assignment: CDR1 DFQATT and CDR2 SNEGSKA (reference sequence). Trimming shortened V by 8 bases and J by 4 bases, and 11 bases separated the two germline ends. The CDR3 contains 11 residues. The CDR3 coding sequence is TGCAGTTCCCGAGGAGGCACTGAAGCTTTCTTT. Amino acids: CSSRGGTEAFF.

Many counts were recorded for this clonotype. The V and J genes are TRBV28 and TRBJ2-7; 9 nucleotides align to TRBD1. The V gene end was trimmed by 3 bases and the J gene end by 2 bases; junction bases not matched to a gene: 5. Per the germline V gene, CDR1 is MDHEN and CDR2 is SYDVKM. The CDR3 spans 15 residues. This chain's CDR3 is CASSFWDRATYEQYF. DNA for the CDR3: TGTGCCAGCAGTTTCTGGGACAGGGCAACCTACGAGCAGTACTTC.

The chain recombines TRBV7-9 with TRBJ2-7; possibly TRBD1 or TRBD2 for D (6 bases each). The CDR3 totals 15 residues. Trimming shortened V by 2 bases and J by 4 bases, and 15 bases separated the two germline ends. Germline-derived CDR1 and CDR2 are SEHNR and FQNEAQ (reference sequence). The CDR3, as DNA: TGTGCCAGCAGCTTAAGCTCGGGGGCAGTTTACGAGCAGTACTTC. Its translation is CASSLSSGAVYEQYF. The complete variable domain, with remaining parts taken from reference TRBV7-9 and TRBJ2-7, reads DTGVSQNPRHKITKRGQNVTFRCDPISEHNRLYWYRQTLGQGPEFLTYFQNEAQLEKSRLLSDRFSAERPKGSFSTLEIQRTEQGDSAMYLCASSLSSGAVYEQYFGPGTRLTVT.

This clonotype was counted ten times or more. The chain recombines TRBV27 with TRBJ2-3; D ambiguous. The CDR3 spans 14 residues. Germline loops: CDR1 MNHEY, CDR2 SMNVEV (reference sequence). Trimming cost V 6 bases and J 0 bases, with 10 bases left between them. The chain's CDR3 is CASSYSRSTDTQYF. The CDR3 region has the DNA TGTGCCAGCAGCTACAGCAGAAGCACAGATACGCAGTATTTT.

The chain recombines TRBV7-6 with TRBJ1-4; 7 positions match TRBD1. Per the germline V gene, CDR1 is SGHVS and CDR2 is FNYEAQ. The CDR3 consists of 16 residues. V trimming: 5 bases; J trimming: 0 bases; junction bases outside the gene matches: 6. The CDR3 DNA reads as TGTGCCAGCAGCCAAGGACAGGTTGCAACTAATGAAAAACTGTTTTTT. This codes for CASSQGQVATNEKLFF.

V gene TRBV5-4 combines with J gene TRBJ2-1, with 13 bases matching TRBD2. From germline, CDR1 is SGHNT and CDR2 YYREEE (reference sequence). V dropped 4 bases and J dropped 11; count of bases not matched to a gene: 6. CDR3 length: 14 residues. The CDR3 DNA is TGTGCCAGCAGCCTGCCAGGGACTAGCGGGAAGCAGTTCTTC. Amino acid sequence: CASSLPGTSGKQFF.

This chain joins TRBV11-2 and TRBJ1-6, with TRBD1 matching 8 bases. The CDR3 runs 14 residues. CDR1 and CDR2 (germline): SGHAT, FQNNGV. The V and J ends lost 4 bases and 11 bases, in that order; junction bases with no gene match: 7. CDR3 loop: CASSYQGAVTPLHF. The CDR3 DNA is TGTGCCAGCAGCTACCAGGGGGCGGTGACACCCCTCCACTTT.

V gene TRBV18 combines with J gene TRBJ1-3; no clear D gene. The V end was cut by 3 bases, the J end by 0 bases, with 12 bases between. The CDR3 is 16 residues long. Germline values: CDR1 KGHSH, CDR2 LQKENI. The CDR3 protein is CASSPQDGVSGNTIYF. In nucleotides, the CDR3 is TGTGCCAGCTCACCCCAAGACGGAGTCTCTGGAAACACCATATATTTT.

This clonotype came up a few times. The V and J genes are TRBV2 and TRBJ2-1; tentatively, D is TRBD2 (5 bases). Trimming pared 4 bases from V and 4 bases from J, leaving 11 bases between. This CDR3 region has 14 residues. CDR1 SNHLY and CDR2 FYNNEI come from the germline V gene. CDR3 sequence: CASSGERRYNEQFF. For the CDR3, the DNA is TGTGCCAGCAGTGGGGAGCGGAGGTACAATGAGCAGTTCTTC.

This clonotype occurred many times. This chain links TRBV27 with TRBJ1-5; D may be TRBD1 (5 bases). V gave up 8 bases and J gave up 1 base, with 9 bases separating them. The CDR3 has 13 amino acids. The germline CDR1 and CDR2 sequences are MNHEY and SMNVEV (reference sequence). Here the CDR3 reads CASRRGSNQPQHF. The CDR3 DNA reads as TGTGCCAGCCGTAGGGGAAGCAATCAGCCCCAGCATTTT.

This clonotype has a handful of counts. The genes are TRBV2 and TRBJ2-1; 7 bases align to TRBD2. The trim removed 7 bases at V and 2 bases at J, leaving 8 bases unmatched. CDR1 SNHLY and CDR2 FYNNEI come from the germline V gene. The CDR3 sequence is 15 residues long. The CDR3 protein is CASTFAGRAYNEQFF. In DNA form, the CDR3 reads TGTGCCAGCACCTTCGCAGGGAGGGCCTACAATGAGCAGTTCTTC.

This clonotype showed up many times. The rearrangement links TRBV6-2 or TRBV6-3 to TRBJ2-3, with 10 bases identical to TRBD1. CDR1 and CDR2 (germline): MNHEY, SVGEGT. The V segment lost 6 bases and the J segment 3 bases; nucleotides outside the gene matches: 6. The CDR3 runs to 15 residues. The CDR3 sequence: CASRSGQGDTDTQYF. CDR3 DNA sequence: TGTGCCAGCAGGTCAGGACAGGGGGATACAGATACGCAGTATTTT.

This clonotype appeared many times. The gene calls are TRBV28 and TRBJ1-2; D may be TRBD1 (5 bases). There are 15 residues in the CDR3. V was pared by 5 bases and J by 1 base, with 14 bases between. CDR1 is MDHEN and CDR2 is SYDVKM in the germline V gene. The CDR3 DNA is TGTGCCAGCAGTCTCACAGGACCTATTAACTATGGCTACACCTTC. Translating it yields CASSLTGPINYGYTF.

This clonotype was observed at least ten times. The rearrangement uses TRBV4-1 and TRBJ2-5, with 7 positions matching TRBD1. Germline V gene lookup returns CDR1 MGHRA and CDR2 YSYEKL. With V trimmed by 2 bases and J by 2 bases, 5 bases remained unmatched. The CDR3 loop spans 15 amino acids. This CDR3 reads CASSQTGQQQETQYF. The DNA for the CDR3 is TGCGCCAGCAGCCAAACGGGACAGCAACAAGAGACCCAGTACTTC.

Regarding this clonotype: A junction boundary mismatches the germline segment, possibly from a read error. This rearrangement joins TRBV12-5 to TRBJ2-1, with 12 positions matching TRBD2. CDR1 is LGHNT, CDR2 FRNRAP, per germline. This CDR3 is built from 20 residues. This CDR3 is CASGPRSTSGRVVFSNVQFF. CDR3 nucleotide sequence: TGTGCTAGTGGTCCCCGCTCGACTAGCGGGAGAGTCGTTTTCTCGAATGTGCAGTTCTTC.

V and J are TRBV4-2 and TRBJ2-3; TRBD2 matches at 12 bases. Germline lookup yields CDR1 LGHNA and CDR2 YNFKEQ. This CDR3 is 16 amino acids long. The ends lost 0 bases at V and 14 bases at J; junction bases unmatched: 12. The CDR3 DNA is TGTGCCAGCAGCCAAGATCGCCTAGCGGGAGGGACTCGGAGGTATTTT. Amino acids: CASSQDRLAGGTRRYF.

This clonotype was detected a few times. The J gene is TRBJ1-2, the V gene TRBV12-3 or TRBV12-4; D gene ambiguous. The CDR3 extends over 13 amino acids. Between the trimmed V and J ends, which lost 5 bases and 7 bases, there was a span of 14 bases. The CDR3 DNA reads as TGTGCCAGCAGTCCCGACACGGACTTTGGCTACACCTTC. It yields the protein CASSPDTDFGYTF.

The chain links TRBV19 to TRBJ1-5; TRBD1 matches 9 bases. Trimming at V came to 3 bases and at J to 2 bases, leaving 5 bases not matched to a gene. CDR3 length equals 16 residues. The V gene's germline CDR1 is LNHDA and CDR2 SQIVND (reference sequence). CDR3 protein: CASSITGGRGNQPQHF. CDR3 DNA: TGTGCCAGTAGTATCACAGGGGGCAGGGGCAATCAGCCCCAGCATTTT.

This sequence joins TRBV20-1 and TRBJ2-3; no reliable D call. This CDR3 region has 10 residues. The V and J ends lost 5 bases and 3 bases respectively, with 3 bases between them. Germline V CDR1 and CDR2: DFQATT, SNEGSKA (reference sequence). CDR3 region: CSAATDTQYF. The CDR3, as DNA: TGCAGTGCTGCGACAGATACGCAGTATTTT.